This T cell receptor (beta chain) came from a study of T cells in localized non-small cell lung cancer. Study findings and constraints: Median detection of top 100 tumor clones in adjacent lung was about 60 clones. Heterogeneity remains possible because sequencing was limited to only one tumor region.

Germline-derived CDR1 and CDR2 are LNHDA and SQIVND (reference sequence). This CDR3 contains 15 residues. With 5 bases clipped from V and 4 bases from J, the junction kept 7 bases outside the gene matches. A note on this clone: The antigen remains unidentified.

The assay was immunoSEQ multiplex PCR, and TCRdb's table has in-frame clones only and misses some. The sample gives more than 10,000 clones, 28% of which show up once; more than 5.5% is in the top ten. This TCR was recovered from a female donor older than 55 with stage I lung adenocarcinoma. V usage is TRBV19 and J usage is TRBJ1-2; 10 bases agree with TRBD1. The sample consisted of lung tumor tissue, taken before any cancer treatment. This CDR3 is CASSPRTGGGYGYTF. As DNA, the CDR3 is TGTGCCAGTAGTCCTCGGACAGGGGGAGGCTATGGCTACACCTTC.